This passage covers 18 T cell receptor beta chains from one sample sequenced in a study of cytomegalovirus exposure and HLA in healthy donors. Vbeta (60) and Jbeta (13) primers were used in the PCR. Sequencing used immunoSEQ multiplex PCR; TCRdb keeps in-frame clones, though not all of them. This sample yields roughly 70,000 clones, of which around 78% are seen a single time; 5.5% to 7% belongs to the top ten. Sequencing input: PBMCs. Receptors were obtained from a middle-aged man in good health and CMV-seronegative.

The V call is TRBV7-9, the J call TRBJ1-1; a weak D match, TRBD1 (5 bases). Trimming pared 3 bases from V and 7 bases from J, leaving 15 bases between. This CDR3 is 14 amino acids long. Germline-derived CDR1 and CDR2 are SEHNR and FQNEAQ (reference sequence). The CDR3 sequence is CASSFYQGGGEAFF. CDR3 nucleotide sequence: TGTGCCAGCAGCTTTTACCAGGGCGGCGGTGAAGCTTTCTTT.

The chain uses TRBV27 and TRBJ1-1; D is possibly TRBD1 (6 bases). Germline V gives CDR1 MNHEY, CDR2 SMNVEV (reference sequence). V was cut by 0 bases and J by 7 bases, with 18 bases left in between. The CDR3 extends over 16 amino acids. The CDR3 DNA reads TGTGCCAGCAGTTTATCGACTCGTACTGGACAGAGTGAAGCTTTCTTT. Translating it yields CASSLSTRTGQSEAFF.

The V gene is TRBV6-5, the J gene TRBJ2-7; D is undetermined. Germline V gene lookup returns CDR1 MNHEY and CDR2 SVGAGI. V was clipped by 6 bases and J by 3 bases, with 15 bases between them. The CDR3 has 14 residues. Written as DNA, the CDR3 is TGTGCCAGCAGGCCCCTAGAAGGCCTCTACGAGCAGTACTTC. As protein: CASRPLEGLYEQYF.

A few counts support this clone. This rearrangement joins TRBV30 to TRBJ1-6, with a weak D call TRBD1 (6 bases). The CDR3 covers 13 residues. Germline CDR1 GTSNPN, CDR2 SVGIG (reference sequence). The germline V and J ends were trimmed by 4 bases and 7 bases, with 11 bases remaining between them. CDR3 amino acids: CAWKGDSNSPLHF. CDR3 coding DNA: TGTGCCTGGAAGGGGGATTCGAATTCACCCCTCCACTTT.

This chain joins TRBV7-9 and TRBJ2-2; 7 positions match TRBD1. The CDR3 extends over 15 amino acids. Per germline, CDR1 SEHNR and CDR2 FQNEAQ (reference sequence). V lost 8 bases and J lost 4; bases outside the gene matches: 10. CDR3 in amino acids: CASSVDRVITGELFF. CDR3 nucleotides: TGTGCCAGCTCCGTAGACAGGGTAATCACCGGGGAGCTGTTTTTT.

In its sample, this clone was seen once. V is TRBV7-2 and J is TRBJ2-7; perhaps TRBD1 as D (6 bases). Trimming left V 8 bases short and J 6 bases short, with 20 bases between. The CDR3 is made up of 14 amino acids. Germline V lookup: CDR1 SGHTA, CDR2 FQGNSA. The CDR3 DNA reads TGTGCCAGCGGCCTAGGGGGACAAAGGGGCGAGCAGTACTTC. Translating it yields CASGLGGQRGEQYF.

V and J are TRBV6-5 and TRBJ2-2; D possibly corresponds to TRBD2 (6 bases). Trimming stripped 5 bases from V and 5 bases from J, with 18 bases between. Germline values: CDR1 MNHEY, CDR2 SVGAGI. CDR3 length: 16 residues. Here the CDR3 DNA reads TGTGCCAGCAGTCACTACGGGACTCCAATTACCGGGGAGCTGTTTTTT. It specifies CASSHYGTPITGELFF.

The chain is built from TRBV2 and TRBJ1-2; 8 bases align to TRBD1. V dropped 7 bases and J dropped 2; count of bases not matched to a gene: 6. Germline V gene sequence: CDR1 SNHLY, CDR2 FYNNEI. The CDR3 runs 14 residues. This CDR3 reads CASTLGQVNYGYTF. Here the CDR3 DNA reads TGTGCCAGCACGCTGGGACAGGTGAACTATGGCTACACCTTC.

The rearrangement links TRBV2 to TRBJ2-7; 14 bases line up with TRBD2. Germline trimming cut 2 bases from V and 2 bases from J; bases unmatched to any gene: 8. Germline loops: CDR1 SNHLY, CDR2 FYNNEI. The CDR3 sequence is 18 residues long. The CDR3 is CASSETAGTSGSPYEQYF. The DNA for the CDR3 is TGTGCCAGCAGTGAAACAGCCGGGACTAGCGGGAGCCCCTACGAGCAGTACTTC.

The rearrangement joins TRBV10-3 to TRBJ2-7; D may be TRBD2 (5 bases). Germline loops: CDR1 ENHRY, CDR2 SYGVKD. The CDR3 is 15 residues long. V was cut by 4 bases and J by 4 bases, with 17 bases left in between. CDR3 coding DNA: TGTGCCATCAGTGGAGGACTCCGCCGTACTTACGAGCAGTACTTC. Its translation is CAISGGLRRTYEQYF.

Concerning this clone: This specimen includes other DNA sequences encoding the same CDR3. This chain joins TRBV7-6 and TRBJ2-3, with 11 positions matching TRBD2. Trimming took 5 bases from V and 6 from J; bases not matched to a gene: 7. This CDR3 contains 15 residues. Germline V lookup: CDR1 SGHVS, CDR2 FNYEAQ. CDR3 coding DNA: TGTGCCAGCAGCCCGGTAGCGGGGGGGCGGGATACGCAGTATTTT. It translates to CASSPVAGGRDTQYF.

This rearrangement joins TRBV6-1 to TRBJ1-4; D is unresolved. Between the trimmed V and J ends, which lost 3 bases and 0 bases, there was a span of 8 bases. The CDR3 runs 15 residues. CDR1 is MNHNS and CDR2 is SASEGT in the germline V gene. CDR3 residues: CASSESRSTNEKLFF. The CDR3 DNA is TGTGCCAGCAGTGAGAGCCGCTCAACTAATGAAAAACTGTTTTTT.

This chain uses TRBV7-8 with TRBJ1-5, with a tentative D call TRBD1 (5 bases). With 5 bases removed from V and 7 bases from J, the gap between germline ends came to 9 bases. This CDR3 region has 12 residues. Germline lookup yields CDR1 SGHVS and CDR2 FQNEAQ. The CDR3 coding sequence is TGTGCCAGCAGCGGGCGGGGGCAGCCCCAGCATTTT. The encoded protein is CASSGRGQPQHF. The full variable domain, rest sourced from reference TRBV7-8 and TRBJ1-5, is GAGVSQSPRYKVAKRGQDVALRCDPISGHVSLFWYQQALGQGPEFLTYFQNEAQLDKSGLPSDRFFAERPEGSVSTLKIQRTQQEDSAVYLCASSGRGQPQHFGDGTRLSIL.

The chain uses TRBV30 and TRBJ1-2, with no clear D. Trimming cost V 4 bases and J 4 bases, with 7 bases left between them. Germline V lookup: CDR1 GTSNPN, CDR2 SVGIG (reference sequence). This CDR3 has 11 amino acids. The CDR3 DNA is TGTGCCTGGACGAGAATCTATGGCTACACCTTC. It translates to CAWTRIYGYTF.

The chain links TRBV29-1 to TRBJ1-1, with TRBD1 identical over 9 bases. The CDR3 length is 15 residues. Germline loops: CDR1 SQVTM, CDR2 ANQGSEA. Trimming removed 3 bases from V and 6 bases from J; junction bases left unmatched: 11. The CDR3 coding sequence is TGCAGCGTTGACAAGCCGGGACAGGGTTTGCCTGAAGCTTTCTTT. The encoded protein is CSVDKPGQGLPEAFF. Complete variable domain (other parts from reference TRBV29-1 and TRBJ1-1): SAVISQKPSRDICQRGTSLTIQCQVDSQVTMMFWYRQQPGQSLTLIATANQGSEATYESGFVIDKFPISRPNLTFSTLTVSNMSPEDSSIYLCSVDKPGQGLPEAFFGQGTRLTVV.

The rearrangement joins TRBV19 to TRBJ1-2; 7 nucleotides align to TRBD1. Germline V CDR1 and CDR2: LNHDA, SQIVND (reference sequence). The CDR3 runs 14 residues. Unmatched junction bases numbered 9, after V lost 7 bases and J lost 4 bases. CDR3 sequence reads: CASTPPDRRYGYTF. The CDR3 DNA reads TGTGCCAGTACCCCCCCGGACAGGCGCTATGGCTACACCTTC.

The chain joins TRBV16 to TRBJ2-7; D is undetermined. The CDR3 spans 14 residues. Looked up from germline, CDR1 is KGHSY and CDR2 is FQNENV. Trimming took 2 bases from V and 4 from J, leaving 12 bases between them. This CDR3 is CASSQPGSGYEQYF. The CDR3 bases are TGTGCCAGCAGCCAACCCGGATCGGGTTACGAGCAGTACTTC.

The V and J genes are TRBV19 and TRBJ1-5, with 8 nucleotides matching TRBD1. The CDR3 spans 15 residues. The J segment lost 2 bases and the V segment lost 4 bases, leaving 4 bases of the junction unmatched. The germline CDR1 and CDR2 sequences are LNHDA and SQIVND (reference sequence). The CDR3 is CASSSVTGGNQPQHF. The CDR3 DNA reads TGTGCCAGTAGTAGTGTGACAGGGGGCAATCAGCCCCAGCATTTT.